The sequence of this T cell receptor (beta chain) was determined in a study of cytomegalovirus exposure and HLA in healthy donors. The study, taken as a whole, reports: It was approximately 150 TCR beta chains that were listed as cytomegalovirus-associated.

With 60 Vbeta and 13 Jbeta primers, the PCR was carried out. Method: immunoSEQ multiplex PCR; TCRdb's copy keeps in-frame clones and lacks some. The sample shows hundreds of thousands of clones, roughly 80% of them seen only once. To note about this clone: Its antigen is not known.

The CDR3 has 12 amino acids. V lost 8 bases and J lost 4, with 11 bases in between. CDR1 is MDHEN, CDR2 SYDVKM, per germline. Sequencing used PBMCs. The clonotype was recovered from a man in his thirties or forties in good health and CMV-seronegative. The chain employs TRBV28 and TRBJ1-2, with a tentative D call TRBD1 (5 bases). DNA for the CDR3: TGTGCCAGCGTATCGACAGTCTATGGCTACACCTTC. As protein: CASVSTVYGYTF.